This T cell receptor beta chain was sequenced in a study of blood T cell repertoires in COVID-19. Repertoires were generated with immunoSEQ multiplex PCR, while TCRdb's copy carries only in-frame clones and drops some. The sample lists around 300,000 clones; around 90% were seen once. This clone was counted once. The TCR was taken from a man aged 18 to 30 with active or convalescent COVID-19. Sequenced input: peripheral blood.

The CDR3 DNA reads TGTGCCAGCAGCTTAGTGGCGGGGGGGAAAAACATTCAGTACTTC. It yields the protein CASSLVAGGKNIQYF. This chain joins TRBV7-6 and TRBJ2-4; 9 bases agree with TRBD2. Per germline, CDR1 SGHVS and CDR2 FNYEAQ. V dropped 1 base and J dropped 4; count of bases not matched to a gene: 2. CDR3 length equals 15 residues.